This paragraph reports one T cell receptor (beta chain). The antigen is not known. Time point denoted: blood 2 weeks post-SBRT. The treatment: 15 Gy SBRT to primary tumor, nephrectomy 4 weeks later. After SBRT, blood was collected at 2 and 4 weeks, plus baseline. This sample is drawn from a study of radiation and T cells in renal cell carcinoma. Study context: Nephrectomy followed 15 Gy stereotactic body radiation by 4 weeks. Study outcomes and limitations: Pretreatment tumor biopsies were lacking, so baseline clonotypes are unknown.

Using immunoSEQ multiplex PCR, the repertoire was profiled, and TCRdb retains in-frame clones only, with some absent. The top ten hold nearly 6% of the sample, which has some 76,000 clones, 82% seen once. Looked up from germline, CDR1 is SQVTM and CDR2 is ANQGSEA. Trimming left V 4 bases short and J 4 bases short, with 14 bases between. This CDR3 has 13 residues. This specimen was blood, taken from a patient whose treatment included radiotherapy and nephrectomy. This clonotype originated in a man aged 55 to 69 with renal cell carcinoma. This chain uses TRBV29-1 with TRBJ2-7, with unresolved D. CDR3 amino acids: CSVVPPDQYEQYF. CDR3 nucleotides: TGCAGCGTTGTGCCCCCGGATCAGTACGAGCAGTACTTC.